Listed below are T cell receptor beta chains from one sample, sequenced in a study of T cell repertoires in cytomegalovirus infection. TCRdb recomputed calls from the reads with MiXCR, one row per CDR3 protein. This sample has approximately 180,000 distinct CDR3 sequences, with roughly a fifth found just once. The sequenced sample was PBMCs. Receptors were obtained from a human donor in good health (CMV status not recorded). Some clones in this sample may be carry-over from other donors' samples. The conserved cysteine and the conserved F or W are not part of the CDR3 here.

v_call cdr3_aa
TRBV14 ASSLQSHKAF
TRBV20-1 SADLTSLEQF
TRBV6-2/TRBV6-3 ASRNPGLTPGNEQF
TRBV20-1 SARDLRGRQETQY
TRBV5-1 ASSFRGGTATNEKLF
TRBV27 ASSLKDQGLNSPLH
TRBV7-9 ASSLVAAMNTEAF
TRBV7-2 ASSFPGTGPNTEAF
TRBV7-9 ASSLKKPAANEKLF
TRBV5-4 ASSSGGTQSRYGYT
TRBV11-2 ASSLVLAAVLNEQF
TRBV7-4 ASTAWETQY
TRBV5-1 ASGLAGGPSDEQF
TRBV7-3 ASSLKGTSGANVLT
TRBV7-2 ASSLDRTRSKAEQF
TRBV6-5 ASSYGGGNYGYT
TRBV3-1 ASSRTGGWDQETQY
TRBV11-2 ASSLSMGSYNEQF
TRBV6-2/TRBV6-3 ATVRSGYYNEQF
TRBV10-3 AISENRGVGETQY
TRBV6-1 ASSSRDRDQPQH
TRBV12-3/TRBV12-4 ASSSKDPGKGELF
TRBV5-4 ASSLGIAGGQETQY
TRBV11-2 ASSLDLGQTYNEQF
TRBV12-3/TRBV12-4 ARSFRQAVT
TRBV5-4 ASSSGGNSYEQY
TRBV11-2 ASRKTPGLAGRNEQF
TRBV6-6 ASSYSGRNTGELF
TRBV19 ASTQRTDAF
TRBV13 ASSLDGRGSYEQY
TRBV7-2 ASSLELITDTQY
TRBV27 ASRMDFDSYEQY
TRBV6-1 ASSELLMGQPQH
TRBV19 ASKLTSGSTDEQF
TRBV2 ASSIGQSTNEKLF
TRBV6-5 ASRRDTGSTDTQY
TRBV5-1 ASSPEVQGDTEAF
TRBV7-9 VSDQGETSGSLNEQF
TRBV28 ASSSLAATQETQY
TRBV7-2 ASSLLRAETQY
TRBV20-1 SATPTEWEQY
TRBV5-4 ASSPGRGWNTEAF
TRBV6-2/TRBV6-3 ASSYRDSNQPQH
TRBV19 ASQWGDLMNTEAF
TRBV7-6 ASSVGAGEQY
TRBV6-2/TRBV6-3 ATTWGAYNEQF
TRBV7-2 ASRAGTSFGEQY
TRBV18 ASCEGTNTEAF
TRBV9 ASSFRPINSPLH
TRBV20-1 VGGSGNYEQF